This entry describes one T cell receptor (beta chain). Its antigen is undetermined. Sequencing used immunoSEQ multiplex PCR; TCRdb keeps in-frame clones, though not all of them. The repertoire holds over 15,000 clones, with 80% to 90% as singletons. This CDR3 has 15 amino acids. The V end was cut by 1 base, the J end by 4 bases, with 14 bases between. Germline CDR1 is SGHRS and CDR2 is YFSETQ. The data were obtained in a study of PD-1 blockade in classical Hodgkin lymphoma. Relapses following autologous stem cell transplantation were seen in all patients, with brentuximab vedotin exposure varying. Patients had relapsed/refractory classical Hodgkin lymphoma with complete response, partial response or progressive disease as best response. Study-wide results and caveats: Researchers reported that CD4+ TCR diversity, though not CD8+, rose significantly by C4D1. With respect to the repertoire differences, their causes, possibly disease activity or prior therapy, remain undefined.

This clonotype originated in a human donor with classical Hodgkin lymphoma. The source was peripheral blood mononuclear cells (PBMCs), collected before the second cycle of nivolumab. The genes are TRBV5-1 and TRBJ1-2; D uncertain. The CDR3 DNA reads TGCGCCAGCAGCTTGACGGGGTTGGGCTCCTATGGCTACACCTTC. This gives the protein CASSLTGLGSYGYTF.